This T cell receptor beta chain appears in the sequencing data of a study of shared clonotypes between healthy human individuals. Study-level background: Three plates were used per donor for CD4 naive, three for CD4 memory, two for CD8 naive and one for CD8 memory. Notes on the study in general: Generally, naive subsets (rather than memory subsets) showed larger estimated richness.

Naive CD8 populations comprised CD45RO-negative cells positively selected for CCR7, excluding terminally differentiated effector memory CD45RA+ cells. All participating donors were Caucasian adults from Nashville, Tennessee. Using immunoSEQ multiplex PCR, the repertoire was profiled, and TCRdb retains in-frame clones only, with some absent. In the table there are over 2,000,000 clones, around 93% of which are singletons. About this clone itself: What it recognizes is unknown.

What was sequenced was naive CD8+ T cells from PBMCs. The source of this sequence is a man aged 18 to 35 in good health. Some clones in this sample may be carry-over from other donors' samples.

CDR3 in DNA: TGTGCCATCAGTGAGTCCCGGACTCCCTCCTACGAGCAGTACTTC. Translating it yields CAISESRTPSYEQYF. The rearrangement links TRBV10-3 to TRBJ2-7; D possibly corresponds to TRBD2 (5 bases). The V end was cut by 0 bases, the J end by 0 bases, with 9 bases between. The CDR3 consists of 15 residues. Germline CDR1 reads ENHRY; CDR2 reads SYGVKD.